This T cell receptor (beta chain) originates from a study of Graves' ophthalmopathy and Graves' hyperthyroidism. For the study at large: Peripheral blood sampling preceded any treatment and occurred at initial diagnosis.

This clonotype was detected many times. Antigen: not known. Study-wide points: Blood also contained most of the expanded thyroid clonotypes above 0.001 frequency. Sensitivity reached 85% to 90% and specificity roughly 82% for a 13-signature model separating ophthalmopathy from stable hyperthyroidism.

As the template, RNA transcripts were used to amplify TCR beta CDR3 regions. Following a first-round RT-PCR that used HTBI primers, a second-round multiplex PCR was carried out. Via MiXCR, TCRdb re-called the multiplex PCR reads, giving one row per CDR3 protein. In the table there are hundreds of thousands of distinct CDR3 sequences, just over 15% of which are singletons. The PBMCs used were ones drawn from approximately 10 ml of fresh peripheral blood. The clonotype comes from a woman in her late teens or twenties with stable Graves' hyperthyroidism. Sequencing used peripheral blood.

CDR3 loop: CASRGDYGYTF. The CDR3 nucleotides are TGTGCCAGCCGAGGGGACTATGGCTACACCTTC. J is TRBJ1-2 and V is TRBV12-3 or TRBV12-4; D is possibly TRBD1 (5 bases). Trimming pared 8 bases from V and 3 bases from J, leaving 7 bases between. The CDR3 runs to 11 residues.